Listed below are T cell receptor beta chains from one sample, sequenced in a study of Ad26.COV2.S vaccination and SARS-CoV-2 variants. Using immunoSEQ multiplex PCR, the repertoire was profiled, and TCRdb retains in-frame clones only, with some absent. Of 350,000 to 500,000 clones in the sample, roughly nine tenths were seen once. This sample comprised peripheral blood, obtained in a trial of Ad26.COV2.S vaccine versus placebo. These receptors originate from a person between 18 and 60 years old who received the Ad26.COV2.S COVID-19 vaccine or a placebo. Both conserved end residues are part of each CDR3.

CDR3 | J | V
CASSGPYRGSQPQHF | TRBJ1-5 | TRBV28
CASRAGTSAYEQYF | TRBJ2-7 | TRBV7-9
CASSGNALVGTEAFF | TRBJ1-1 | TRBV18
CASSFLASPGRGFF | TRBJ2-1 | TRBV28
CASSAEGAKYF | TRBJ2-4 | TRBV2
CASSQDPLSGVDGYTF | TRBJ1-2 | TRBV4-3
CASSARNTGELFF | TRBJ2-2 | TRBV7-2
CASSFMFVTGVETQYF | TRBJ2-5 | TRBV7-7
CASRGRLLRDTQYF | TRBJ2-3 | TRBV6-5
CAWSVPGGSYEQYF | TRBJ2-7 | TRBV30
CASSRQAGNGNTIYF | TRBJ1-3 | TRBV5-5
CASSLRHVGYTF | TRBJ1-2 | TRBV6-2/TRBV6-3
CASSASGGGTVYNEQFF | TRBJ2-1 | TRBV9
CASSEGTQKVADTQYF | TRBJ2-3 | TRBV6-1
CASSLGVLDSPLHF | TRBJ1-6 | TRBV9
CASSQGAGMESSYEQYF | TRBJ2-7 | TRBV4-3
CAAQGQGDQPQHF | TRBJ1-5 | TRBV6-6
CSGGDFPGETQYF | TRBJ2-5 | TRBV29-1
CASSTRVTTGNTIYF | TRBJ1-3 | TRBV7-9
CATGERPTGANVLTF | TRBJ2-6 | TRBV24-1
CAISVSQGSNQPQHF | TRBJ1-5 | TRBV10-3
CASSYPGGEETQYF | TRBJ2-5 | TRBV6-5
CASSVGGQWETQYF | TRBJ2-5 | TRBV9
CASKVSGGQFF | TRBJ2-1 | TRBV2
CASRSDPGQGVHAFF | TRBJ1-1 | TRBV5-4
CASSLAGVMNTEAFF | TRBJ1-1 | TRBV5-1
CASSLETSQGGEQFF | TRBJ2-1 | TRBV5-1
CATSSGTVNTGELFF | TRBJ2-2 | TRBV24-1
CASSWTSDTEAFF | TRBJ1-1 | TRBV7-2
CASSLHRGEKPQHF | TRBJ1-5 | TRBV18
CASSDSMGSDNEQFF | TRBJ2-1 | TRBV6-4
CASRFSAGRNTEAFF | TRBJ1-1 | TRBV5-1
CASSLPGAFNQPQHF | TRBJ1-5 | TRBV28
CASSPFGTGVGADTQYF | TRBJ2-3 | TRBV18
CASSFFGARDEQYF | TRBJ2-7 | TRBV7-2
CASRRDRDREQYF | TRBJ2-7 | TRBV5-1
CASSLGTNYQGTEAFF | TRBJ1-1 | TRBV5-1
CASSVTGQGGSPLHF | TRBJ1-6 | TRBV7-3
CSASWDMNTEAFF | TRBJ1-1 | TRBV20-1
CASTFDGNQPQHF | TRBJ1-5 | TRBV6-6
CASRPYGERLRSTEAFF | TRBJ1-1 | TRBV12-2
CASSLLGTGPNEKLFF | TRBJ1-4 | TRBV5-1
CASGLVRPSISYNEQFF | TRBJ2-1 | TRBV12-5
CASSPSTLSYGNEQFF | TRBJ2-1 | TRBV7-2
CASSALMGAQHF | TRBJ1-5 | TRBV25-1
CASSLTLASSYEQYF | TRBJ2-7 | TRBV7-2
CSAEDQETQYF | TRBJ2-5 | TRBV20-1
CASTRAVTSTDTQYF | TRBJ2-3 | TRBV9
CASSLGLRLKPGNTIYF | TRBJ1-3 | TRBV7-9
CASRGAGTSSYNEQFF | TRBJ2-1 | TRBV27
CASSVQGYQPQHF | TRBJ1-5 | TRBV2
CASSPGRAQPQHF | TRBJ1-5 | TRBV7-2
CAIRALVENEQFF | TRBJ2-1 | TRBV10-3
CASSSRANTGELFF | TRBJ2-2 | TRBV7-9
CASSYSNLPLGGQYF | TRBJ2-7 | TRBV6-5